Presented here are 14 T cell receptor beta chains from one specimen sequenced in a study of shared clonotypes between healthy human individuals (dated by TCRdb to the early 2020s). Receptors were amplified or captured by the immunoSEQ multiplex PCR assay. TCRdb retrieved this table from immuneACCESS and kept in-frame rearrangements only. Not all clones are present; in checked studies, unresolved V genes account for under half, and no reason is known for the remainder. Within this sample are about 510,000 clones, with 60% to 85% of them counted one time only. The ten largest clones capture about an eighth of the sample. Sequencing was carried out using PBMCs. The receptors come from a middle-aged woman in good health. Some clones in this sample may be carry-over from other donors' samples.

J is TRBJ2-1 and V is TRBV9, with D perhaps TRBD2 (6 bases). V lost 4 bases to trimming and J lost 2 bases, with 10 bases between them. The CDR3 spans 14 residues. CDR1 and CDR2 (germline): SGDLS, YYNGEE. The CDR3 DNA reads TGTGCCAGCAGCCCTAGCGTTGCCTACAATGAGCAGTTCTTC. Translated, it gives CASSPSVAYNEQFF.

This clone was observed a handful of times. The chain joins TRBV7-9 to TRBJ1-5; D is unresolved. From germline, CDR1 is SEHNR and CDR2 FQNEAQ (reference sequence). This CDR3 comprises 12 residues. V was shortened by 5 bases and J by 4 bases, with 6 bases between the two germline ends. Here the CDR3 reads CASSKQNQPQHF. CDR3 bases: TGTGCCAGCAGCAAACAGAATCAGCCCCAGCATTTT. Based on the CDR3 plus reference TRBV7-9 and TRBJ1-5, the full variable domain is DTGVSQNPRHKITKRGQNVTFRCDPISEHNRLYWYRQTLGQGPEFLTYFQNEAQLEKSRLLSDRFSAERPKGSFSTLEIQRTEQGDSAMYLCASSKQNQPQHFGDGTRLSIL.

The J gene is TRBJ2-7, the V gene TRBV19; 10 bases map to TRBD1. Germline V gene lookup returns CDR1 LNHDA and CDR2 SQIVND (reference sequence). CDR3 length: 16 amino acids. The CDR3 loop reads CVPGTGEPQDSYEQYF. CDR3 in DNA: TGTGTCCCCGGGACAGGGGAGCCTCAGGACTCCTACGAGCAGTACTTC.

This clone came up many times. The chain is built from TRBV18 and TRBJ2-5; the D gene could be TRBD1 or TRBD2 (5 bases each). V was shortened by 3 bases and J by 5 bases, with 10 bases between the two germline ends. The V gene's germline CDR1 is KGHSH and CDR2 LQKENI. CDR3 size: 13 residues. The CDR3: CASSPRDGETQYF. CDR3 DNA: TGTGCCAGCTCACCCAGGGACGGGGAGACCCAGTACTTC.

J is TRBJ1-1 and V is TRBV25-1, with D uncertain. From germline, CDR1 is MGHDK and CDR2 SYGVNS. There are 12 residues in the CDR3. Trimming removed 6 bases from V and 4 bases from J, with 9 bases in between. In DNA, the CDR3 is TGTGCCAGCAGCCGCGCCCCCACTGAAGCTTTCTTT. Its protein is CASSRAPTEAFF.

This clone was seen a single time. One junction end disagrees with the germline gene, perhaps due to a read error. The chain recombines TRBV4-1 with TRBJ2-5; TRBD1 matches 9 bases. CDR1 is MGHRA, CDR2 YSYEKL, per germline. The CDR3 length is 19 residues. The CDR3: CASSQGDRVSFSAQEAQYF. In nucleotides, the CDR3 is TGCGCCAGCAGCCAAGGGGACAGGGTGAGCTTTAGCGCCCAAGAGGCCCAGTACTTC.

The chain links TRBV19 to TRBJ2-7; D is perhaps TRBD1 (5 bases). The CDR3 covers 14 residues. Trimming shortened V by 5 bases and J by 0 bases, and 11 bases separated the two germline ends. Germline CDR1 reads LNHDA; CDR2 reads SQIVND (reference sequence). The CDR3: CASSGAGISYEQYF. The CDR3 coding sequence is TGTGCCAGTAGTGGCGCAGGGATCTCCTACGAGCAGTACTTC.

This chain connects TRBV5-1 to TRBJ2-7; 9 bases agree with TRBD2. Losses at the gene ends were 0 bases for V and 1 base for J; bases not matched to a gene: 2. Per germline, CDR1 SGHRS and CDR2 YFSETQ. The CDR3 length is 15 residues. CDR3 sequence: CASSLASGKSYEQYF. The DNA of the CDR3 is TGCGCCAGCAGCTTGGCTAGCGGGAAATCCTACGAGCAGTACTTC.

The V and J genes are TRBV30 and TRBJ1-1; TRBD1 is a possible D gene (5 bases). V shed 4 bases and J shed 5 bases, with 14 bases lying between them. This CDR3 contains 13 residues. The V gene's germline CDR1 is GTSNPN and CDR2 SVGIG (reference sequence). The CDR3 nucleotides are TGTGCCTGGAACGAGGTGGGGGGGACTGAAGCTTTCTTT. It specifies CAWNEVGGTEAFF.

This sequence joins TRBV29-1 and TRBJ2-7, with 10 positions matching TRBD1. Trimming cost V 3 bases and J 2 bases; bases outside gene matches: 1. The CDR3 extends over 13 amino acids. Germline V gene sequence: CDR1 SQVTM, CDR2 ANQGSEA. CDR3 loop: CSVEGQGPYEQYF. DNA of the CDR3: TGCAGCGTTGAGGGACAGGGGCCCTACGAGCAGTACTTC.

The chain links TRBV5-1 to TRBJ2-3; unclear D gene. V shed 0 bases and J shed 7 bases, with 9 bases lying between them. CDR1 is SGHRS and CDR2 is YFSETQ in the germline V gene. The CDR3 covers 13 residues. For the CDR3, the DNA is TGCGCCAGCAGCTTGGAGGGCCCACATACGCAGTATTTT. The encoded protein is CASSLEGPHTQYF.

This clone came up once. The chain links TRBV5-4 to TRBJ2-3, with D hard to call. Per germline, CDR1 SGHNT and CDR2 YYREEE (reference sequence). V lost 1 base, J lost 1 base, and 10 bases lay in between. CDR3 length: 15 amino acids. The CDR3 DNA is TGTGCCAGCAGCTTGTGGAGCCGAGGCACAGATACGCAGTATTTT. Protein sequence: CASSLWSRGTDTQYF.

This clone was seen a single time. This CDR3 reads CASSTPPYEQYF. The DNA for the CDR3 is TGTGCCAGCAGTACCCCACCCTACGAGCAGTACTTC. This sequence joins TRBV28 and TRBJ2-7; D is undetermined. With 5 bases removed from V and 2 bases from J, the gap between germline ends came to 7 bases. Germline V CDR1 and CDR2: MDHEN, SYDVKM. This CDR3 contains 12 residues.

CDR3 nucleotide sequence: TGTGCCAGCAGTCCCTTGGGACTAAGCACAGATACGCAGTATTTT. Protein sequence: CASSPLGLSTDTQYF. V is TRBV28 and J is TRBJ2-3; 7 bases map to TRBD2. V was clipped by 5 bases and J by 0 bases; unmatched bases: 5. This CDR3 has 15 residues. Germline-derived CDR1 and CDR2 are MDHEN and SYDVKM. Combining the CDR3 with reference TRBV28 and TRBJ2-3 gives the whole variable domain DVKVTQSSRYLVKRTGEKVFLECVQDMDHENMFWYRQDPGLGLRLIYFSYDVKMKEKGDIPEGYSVSREKKERFSLILESASTNQTSMYLCASSPLGLSTDTQYFGPGTRLTVL.